This T cell receptor beta chain was identified in a study of blood T cell repertoires in COVID-19. Study-level background: Material from acute and convalescent COVID-19 was sourced from the United States, Italy and Spain.

The CDR3 is 17 amino acids. The assay was immunoSEQ multiplex PCR, and TCRdb's table has in-frame clones only and misses some. The profile shows about 260,000 clones, approximately 86% of them singletons. The source of this sequence is a woman between 50 and 59 years old who had recovered from COVID-19. Sequenced material: peripheral blood. This chain uses TRBV21-1 with TRBJ2-5; the DNA was not compared with TRBD1, the D call given in the table. TRBV21-1 is termed a pseudogene. The CDR3 coding sequence is TGTGCCAGCCCTAAAGGTGGCAGCGGGACAGGTTCGGAGACCCAGTACTTC. Its translation: CASPKGGSGTGSETQYF.